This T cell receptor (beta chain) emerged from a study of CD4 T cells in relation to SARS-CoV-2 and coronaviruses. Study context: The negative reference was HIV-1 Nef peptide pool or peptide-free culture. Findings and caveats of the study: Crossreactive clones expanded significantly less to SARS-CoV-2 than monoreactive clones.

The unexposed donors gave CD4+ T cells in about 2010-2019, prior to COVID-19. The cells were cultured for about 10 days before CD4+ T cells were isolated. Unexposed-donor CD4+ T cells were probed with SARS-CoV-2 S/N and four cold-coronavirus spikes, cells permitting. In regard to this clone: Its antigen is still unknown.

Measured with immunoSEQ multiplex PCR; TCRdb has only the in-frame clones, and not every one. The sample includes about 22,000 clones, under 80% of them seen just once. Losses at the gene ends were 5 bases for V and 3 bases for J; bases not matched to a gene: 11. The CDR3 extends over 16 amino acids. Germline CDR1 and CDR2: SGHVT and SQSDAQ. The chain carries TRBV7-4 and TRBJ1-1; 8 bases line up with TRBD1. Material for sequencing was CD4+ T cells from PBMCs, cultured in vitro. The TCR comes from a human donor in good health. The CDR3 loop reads CASSRPAGGWYTEAFF. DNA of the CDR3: TGTGCCAGCAGCCGACCGGCAGGGGGCTGGTACACTGAAGCTTTCTTT.